The 8 T cell receptor beta chains listed next were all sequenced from one sample in a study of Ad26.COV2.S vaccination and SARS-CoV-2 variants. Treatment defined: about 20 received Ad26.COV2.S at low or high dose, single or two shots; about 5 received placebo; per-sample allocation not given. Sampling happened 63 days after the first vaccine or placebo injection. Sequencing used immunoSEQ multiplex PCR; TCRdb keeps in-frame clones, though not all of them. Of 350,000 to 400,000 clones listed, approximately 89% are singletons. The source was peripheral blood, collected in a trial of Ad26.COV2.S vaccine versus placebo. The receptors were sampled from a person aged 18-65 years who received the Ad26.COV2.S COVID-19 vaccine or a placebo.

V usage is TRBV14 and J usage is TRBJ2-7, with 8 bases aligning to TRBD1. The ends lost 3 bases at V and 2 bases at J; junction bases unmatched: 0. This CDR3 has 13 amino acids. Germline V gene lookup returns CDR1 SGHDN and CDR2 FVKESK. DNA for the CDR3: TGTGCCAGCAGCCAGGGACAGGCCTACGAGCAGTACTTC. This translates into CASSQGQAYEQYF.

In DNA form, the CDR3 reads TGTGCCAGCAGCCCCATCCTCTCTGGAAACACCATATATTTT. This translates into CASSPILSGNTIYF. The chain has TRBV11-2 and TRBJ1-3, with D unclear. V shed 5 bases and J shed 0 bases, with 8 bases lying between them. The CDR3 is 14 residues long. CDR1 and CDR2 from the germline V gene are SGHAT and FQNNGV.

The gene calls are TRBV12-3 or TRBV12-4 and TRBJ2-1, with D maybe TRBD1 (6 bases). V was shortened by 7 bases and J by 5 bases, with 12 bases between the two germline ends. CDR3 length: 13 residues. The CDR3 DNA reads TGTGCCAGCATTCGGACAGAAAACAATGAGCAGTTCTTC. This codes for CASIRTENNEQFF.

The chain links TRBV6-5 to TRBJ1-4; no clear D. The CDR3 length is 14 residues. With 5 bases removed from V and 4 bases from J, the gap between germline ends came to 11 bases. Looked up from germline, CDR1 is MNHEY and CDR2 is SVGAGI. The CDR3 sequence: CASSLTGINEKLFF. The CDR3 nucleotides are TGTGCCAGCAGTCTGACGGGGATTAATGAAAAACTGTTTTTT.

This clone was detected only once. This rearrangement joins TRBV6-5 to TRBJ2-7; tentative D call: TRBD2 (6 bases). V was pared by 3 bases and J by 0 bases, with 12 bases between. This CDR3 is 15 amino acids long. Germline CDR1 and CDR2: MNHEY and SVGAGI. CDR3 sequence: CASSYWDWNSYEQYF. CDR3 bases: TGTGCCAGCAGTTATTGGGACTGGAACTCCTACGAGCAGTACTTC.

The chain employs TRBV29-1 and TRBJ2-1; a possible D gene is TRBD1 (6 bases). V lost 7 bases, J lost 0 bases, and 10 bases lay in between. CDR1 is SQVTM, CDR2 ANQGSEA, per germline. The CDR3 sequence is 13 residues long. The CDR3 spells CSAGQTSYNEQFF. The CDR3 region has the DNA TGCAGCGCGGGACAAACCTCCTACAATGAGCAGTTCTTC.

The chain employs TRBV23-1 and TRBJ2-5, with TRBD2 matching 14 bases. TRBV23-1 is an ORF; its function is uncertain. With V trimmed by 8 bases and J by 5 bases, 7 bases remained unmatched. This CDR3 comprises 15 residues. CDR3 residues: CASPGLAGVGETQYF. DNA of the CDR3: TGCGCCAGCCCGGGACTAGCGGGAGTTGGCGAGACCCAGTACTTC.

This clone has a single count. The chain has TRBV5-4 and TRBJ2-1, with 7 bases aligning to TRBD2. Per the germline V gene, CDR1 is SGHNT and CDR2 is YYREEE (reference sequence). The CDR3 covers 16 residues. Trimming cost V 0 bases and J 1 base; bases outside gene matches: 4. The CDR3 region is CASSLAGGGSYNEQFF. In DNA, the CDR3 is TGTGCCAGCAGCTTGGCCGGGGGAGGGTCCTACAATGAGCAGTTCTTC.